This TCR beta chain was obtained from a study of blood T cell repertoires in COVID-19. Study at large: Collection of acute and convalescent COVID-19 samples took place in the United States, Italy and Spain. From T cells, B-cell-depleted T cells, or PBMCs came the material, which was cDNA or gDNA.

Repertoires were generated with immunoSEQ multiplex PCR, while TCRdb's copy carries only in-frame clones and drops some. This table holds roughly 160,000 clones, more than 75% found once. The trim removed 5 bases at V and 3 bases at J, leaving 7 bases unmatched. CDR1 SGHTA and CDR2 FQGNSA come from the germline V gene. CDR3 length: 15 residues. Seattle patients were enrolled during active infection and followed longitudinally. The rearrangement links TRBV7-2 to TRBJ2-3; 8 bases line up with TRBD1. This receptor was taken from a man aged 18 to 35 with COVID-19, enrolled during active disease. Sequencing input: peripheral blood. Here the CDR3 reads CASSPTDRVTDTQYF. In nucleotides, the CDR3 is TGTGCCAGCAGCCCCACGGACAGGGTAACAGATACGCAGTATTTT.